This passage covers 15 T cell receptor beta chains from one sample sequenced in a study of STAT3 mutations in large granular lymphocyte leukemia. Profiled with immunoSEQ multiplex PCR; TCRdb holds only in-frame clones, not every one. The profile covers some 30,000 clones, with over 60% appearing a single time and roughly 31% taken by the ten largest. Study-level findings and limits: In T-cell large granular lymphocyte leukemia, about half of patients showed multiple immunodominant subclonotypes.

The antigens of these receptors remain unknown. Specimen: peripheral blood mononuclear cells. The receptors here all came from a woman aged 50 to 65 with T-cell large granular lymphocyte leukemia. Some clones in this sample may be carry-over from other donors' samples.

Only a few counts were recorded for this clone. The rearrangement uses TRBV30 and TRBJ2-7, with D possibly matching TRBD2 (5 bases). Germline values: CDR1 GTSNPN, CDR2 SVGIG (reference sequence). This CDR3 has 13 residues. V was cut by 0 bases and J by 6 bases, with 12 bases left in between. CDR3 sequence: CAWSVLRRGEQYF. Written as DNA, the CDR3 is TGTGCCTGGAGTGTCCTCAGACGGGGCGAGCAGTACTTC.

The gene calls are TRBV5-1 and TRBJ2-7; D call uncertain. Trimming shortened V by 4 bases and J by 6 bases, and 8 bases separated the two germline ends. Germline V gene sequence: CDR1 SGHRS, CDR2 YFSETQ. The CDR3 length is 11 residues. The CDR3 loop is CASSLLGEQYF. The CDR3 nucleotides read TGCGCCAGCAGCCTCCTGGGCGAGCAGTACTTC.

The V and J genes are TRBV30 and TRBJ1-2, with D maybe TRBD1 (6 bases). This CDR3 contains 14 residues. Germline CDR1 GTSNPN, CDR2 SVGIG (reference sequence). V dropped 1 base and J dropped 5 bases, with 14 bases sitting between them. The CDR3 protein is CAWSESTGRYGYTF. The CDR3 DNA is TGTGCCTGGAGTGAATCGACAGGAAGATATGGCTACACCTTC.

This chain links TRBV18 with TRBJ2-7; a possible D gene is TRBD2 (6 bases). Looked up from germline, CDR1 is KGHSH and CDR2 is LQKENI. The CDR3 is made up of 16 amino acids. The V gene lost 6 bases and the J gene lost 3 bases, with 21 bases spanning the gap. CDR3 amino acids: CASSQGPIGTRYEQYF. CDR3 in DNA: TGTGCCAGCTCTCAAGGCCCTATAGGGACTCGCTACGAGCAGTACTTC.

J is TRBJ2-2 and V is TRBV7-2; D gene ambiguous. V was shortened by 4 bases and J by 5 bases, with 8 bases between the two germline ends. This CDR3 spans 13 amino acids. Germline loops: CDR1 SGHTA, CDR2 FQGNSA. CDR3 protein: CASSSVRTGELFF. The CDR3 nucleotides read TGTGCCAGCAGCTCTGTACGGACCGGGGAGCTGTTTTTT.

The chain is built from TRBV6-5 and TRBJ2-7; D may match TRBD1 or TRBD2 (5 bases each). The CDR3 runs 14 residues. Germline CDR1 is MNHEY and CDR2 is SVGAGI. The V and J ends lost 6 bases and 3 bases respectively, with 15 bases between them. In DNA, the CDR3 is TGTGCCAGCAGCCGAGCGGTGGGGGTCTACGAGCAGTACTTC. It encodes CASSRAVGVYEQYF.

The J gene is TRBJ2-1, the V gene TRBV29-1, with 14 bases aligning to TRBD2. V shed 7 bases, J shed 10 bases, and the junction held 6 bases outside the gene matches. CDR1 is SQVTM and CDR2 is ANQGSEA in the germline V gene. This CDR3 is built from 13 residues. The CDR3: CSAGTSGSGEQFF. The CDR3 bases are TGCAGCGCTGGGACTAGCGGGAGCGGAGAGCAGTTCTTC.

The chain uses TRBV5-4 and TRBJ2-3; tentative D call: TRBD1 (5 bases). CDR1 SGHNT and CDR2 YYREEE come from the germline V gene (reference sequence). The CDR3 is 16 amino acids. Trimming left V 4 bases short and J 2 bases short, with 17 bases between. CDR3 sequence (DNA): TGTGCCAGCAGCGTGGGGCGACTCACGGACACAGATACGCAGTATTTT. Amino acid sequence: CASSVGRLTDTDTQYF.

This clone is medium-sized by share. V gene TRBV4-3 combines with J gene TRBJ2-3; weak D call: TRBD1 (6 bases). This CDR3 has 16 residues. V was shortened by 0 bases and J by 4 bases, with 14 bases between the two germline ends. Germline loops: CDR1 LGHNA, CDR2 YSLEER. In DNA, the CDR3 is TGCGCCAGCAGCCAAGATTTGGGGCAGGGGTCAGATACGCAGTATTTT. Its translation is CASSQDLGQGSDTQYF.

CDR3 sequence: CASSPVAGRNEQYF. CDR3 nucleotides: TGCGCCAGCAGCCCGGTCGCGGGAAGGAACGAGCAGTACTTC. V gene TRBV5-1 combines with J gene TRBJ2-7, with a possible D match to TRBD2 (6 bases). CDR1 and CDR2 from the germline V gene are SGHRS and YFSETQ. The CDR3 consists of 14 residues. Trimming left V 4 bases short and J 5 bases short, with 16 bases between.

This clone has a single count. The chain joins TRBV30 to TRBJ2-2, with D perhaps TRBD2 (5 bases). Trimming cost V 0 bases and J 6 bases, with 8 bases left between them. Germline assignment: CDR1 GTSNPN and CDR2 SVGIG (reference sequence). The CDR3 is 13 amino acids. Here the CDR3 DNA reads TGTGCCTGGAGTGTACGTAGCGCCGGGGAGCTGTTTTTT. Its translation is CAWSVRSAGELFF.

CDR3 protein: CTSSPERTSGRVSATDTQYF. The CDR3 nucleotides read TGCACCAGCAGCCCTGAACGGACTAGCGGGAGGGTTTCTGCCACAGATACGCAGTATTTT. The J gene is TRBJ2-3, the V gene TRBV1; the table's D call, TRBD2, was not checked against the DNA. TRBV1 is classified as a pseudogene. The CDR3 runs 20 residues.

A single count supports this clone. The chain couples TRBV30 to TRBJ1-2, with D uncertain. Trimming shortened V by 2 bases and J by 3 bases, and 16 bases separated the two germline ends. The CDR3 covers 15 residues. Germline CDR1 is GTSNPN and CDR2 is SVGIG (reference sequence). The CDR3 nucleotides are TGTGCCTGGAGTCTTCCGACTAGGCCCCACTATGGCTACACCTTC. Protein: CAWSLPTRPHYGYTF. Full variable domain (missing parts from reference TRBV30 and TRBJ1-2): SQTIHQWPATLVQPVGSPLSLECTVEGTSNPNLYWYRQAAGRGLQLLFYSVGIGQISSEVPQNLSASRPQDRQFILSSKKLLLSDSGFYLCAWSLPTRPHYGYTFGSGTRLTVV.

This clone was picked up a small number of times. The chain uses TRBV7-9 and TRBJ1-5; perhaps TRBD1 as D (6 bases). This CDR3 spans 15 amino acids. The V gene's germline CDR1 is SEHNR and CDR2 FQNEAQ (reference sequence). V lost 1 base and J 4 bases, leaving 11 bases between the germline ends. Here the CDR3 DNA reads TGTGCCAGCAGCTTAGATGGGACAAATAATCAGCCCCAGCATTTT. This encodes CASSLDGTNNQPQHF.

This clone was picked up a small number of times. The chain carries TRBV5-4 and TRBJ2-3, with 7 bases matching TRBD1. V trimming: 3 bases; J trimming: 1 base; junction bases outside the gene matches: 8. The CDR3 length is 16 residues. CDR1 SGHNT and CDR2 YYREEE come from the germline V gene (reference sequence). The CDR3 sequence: CASSSPHRGRTDTQYF. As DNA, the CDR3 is TGTGCCAGCAGCTCACCCCACAGGGGCCGCACAGATACGCAGTATTTT.